This paragraph covers one TCR beta chain sequence. Its specificity is unknown. This sample is drawn from a study of T cells in localized non-small cell lung cancer. Study results and limitations: Adjacent uninvolved lung had the highest clonality, suggesting focused antigen responses. Paired adjacent lung recovered a median around 52 of the top 100 tumor clones.

TCRdb's copy holds only in-frame clones and misses some; the assay was immunoSEQ multiplex PCR. This sample has around 130,000 clones, with around 92% found just once. Germline V gives CDR1 SGHAT, CDR2 FQNNGV. This CDR3 is built from 14 residues. V lost 1 base, J lost 7 bases, and 10 bases lay in between. V and J are TRBV11-2 and TRBJ2-2; D remains unclear. This specimen was peripheral blood, taken before any cancer treatment. The clonotype comes from a female donor older than 55 with stage I lung adenocarcinoma. DNA of the CDR3: TGTGCCAGCAGCTTAGTGTGGAAGAGCGGGGAGCTGTTTTTT. This sequence encodes CASSLVWKSGELFF.